Described below is a single T cell receptor (beta chain) sequence and its context. The antigen remains undetermined. With 60 Vbeta and 13 Jbeta primers, the PCR was carried out. Sequencing used immunoSEQ multiplex PCR; TCRdb keeps in-frame clones, though not all of them. Of about 100,000 clones in the sample, roughly four fifths were seen once. Per the germline V gene, CDR1 is SGHDT and CDR2 is YYEEEE. The CDR3 loop spans 16 amino acids. Trimming took 4 bases from V and 1 from J; bases not matched to a gene: 5. The sample comes from a study of cytomegalovirus exposure and HLA in healthy donors. Study observations and caveats: Associated with cytomegalovirus, according to the listing, were fewer than 200 TCR beta chains. Prior analysis indicated that the majority of TCR beta V segments exhibited productivity approximately 87% or approximately 30% of the time. In a later analysis, an Asian-associated ancestry cluster reportedly showed fewer N-insertions than the roughly 710-donor mean.

The receptor was derived from a male donor in good health and CMV-seropositive. Sequences were obtained from PBMCs. The gene calls are TRBV5-6 and TRBJ2-2; 9 nucleotides align to TRBD2. In DNA, the CDR3 is TGTGCCAGCAGCCGCAAACTAGCGGGGAACACCGGGGAGCTGTTTTTT. It encodes CASSRKLAGNTGELFF. Complete variable domain (other parts from reference TRBV5-6 and TRBJ2-2): DAGVTQSPTHLIKTRGQQVTLRCSPKSGHDTVSWYQQALGQGPQFIFQYYEEEERQRGNFPDRFSGHQFPNYSSELNVNALLLGDSALYLCASSRKLAGNTGELFFGEGSRLTVL.